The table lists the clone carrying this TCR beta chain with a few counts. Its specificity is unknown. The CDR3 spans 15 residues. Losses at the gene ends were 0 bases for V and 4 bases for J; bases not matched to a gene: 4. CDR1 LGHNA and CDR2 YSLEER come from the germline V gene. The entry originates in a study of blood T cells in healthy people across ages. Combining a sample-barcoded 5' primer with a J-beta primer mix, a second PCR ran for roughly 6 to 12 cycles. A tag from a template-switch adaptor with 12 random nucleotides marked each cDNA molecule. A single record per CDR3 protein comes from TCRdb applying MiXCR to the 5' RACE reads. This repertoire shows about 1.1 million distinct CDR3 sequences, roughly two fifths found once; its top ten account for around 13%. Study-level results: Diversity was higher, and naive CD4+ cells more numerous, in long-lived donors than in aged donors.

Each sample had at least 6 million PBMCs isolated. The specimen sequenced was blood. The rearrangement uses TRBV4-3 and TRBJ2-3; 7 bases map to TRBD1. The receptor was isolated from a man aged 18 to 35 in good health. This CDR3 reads CASSQEGQGADTQYF. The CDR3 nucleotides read TGCGCCAGCAGCCAAGAGGGCCAGGGGGCAGATACGCAGTATTTT.